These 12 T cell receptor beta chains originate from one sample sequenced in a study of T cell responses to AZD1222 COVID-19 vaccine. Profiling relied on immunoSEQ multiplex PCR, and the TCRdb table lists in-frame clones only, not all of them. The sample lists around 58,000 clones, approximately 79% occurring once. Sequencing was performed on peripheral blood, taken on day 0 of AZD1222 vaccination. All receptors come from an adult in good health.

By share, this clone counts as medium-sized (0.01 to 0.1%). CDR3: CASRSGGNTEAFF. For the CDR3, the DNA is TGTGCCAGCAGATCGGGGGGGAACACTGAAGCTTTCTTT. The chain is built from TRBV27 and TRBJ1-1; D might be TRBD1 (5 bases). The germline V and J ends were trimmed by 6 bases and 1 base, with 9 bases remaining between them. Germline V gene lookup returns CDR1 MNHEY and CDR2 SMNVEV (reference sequence). This CDR3 has 13 residues.

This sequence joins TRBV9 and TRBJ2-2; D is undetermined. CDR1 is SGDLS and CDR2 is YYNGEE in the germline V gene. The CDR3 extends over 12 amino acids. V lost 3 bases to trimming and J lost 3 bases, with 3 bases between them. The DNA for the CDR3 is TGTGCCAGCAGCGCCTACACCGGGGAGCTGTTTTTT. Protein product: CASSAYTGELFF.

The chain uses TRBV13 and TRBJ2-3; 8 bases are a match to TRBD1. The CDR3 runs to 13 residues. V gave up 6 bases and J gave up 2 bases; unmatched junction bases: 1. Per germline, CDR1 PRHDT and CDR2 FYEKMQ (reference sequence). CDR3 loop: CASRDRATDTQYF. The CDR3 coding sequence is TGTGCCAGCAGGGACAGGGCCACAGATACGCAGTATTTT.

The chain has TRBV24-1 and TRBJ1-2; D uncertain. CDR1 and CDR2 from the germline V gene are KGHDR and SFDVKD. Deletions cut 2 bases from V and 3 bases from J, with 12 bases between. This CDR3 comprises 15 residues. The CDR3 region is CATSDSGWGDYGYTF. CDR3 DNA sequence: TGTGCCACCAGTGATTCCGGGTGGGGAGACTATGGCTACACCTTC.

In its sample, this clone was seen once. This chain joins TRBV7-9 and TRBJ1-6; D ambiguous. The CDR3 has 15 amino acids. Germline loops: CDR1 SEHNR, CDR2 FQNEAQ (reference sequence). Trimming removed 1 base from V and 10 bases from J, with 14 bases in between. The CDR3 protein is CASSLVGQSRSPLHF. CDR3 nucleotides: TGTGCCAGCAGCTTAGTGGGCCAGTCCCGGTCACCCCTCCACTTT.

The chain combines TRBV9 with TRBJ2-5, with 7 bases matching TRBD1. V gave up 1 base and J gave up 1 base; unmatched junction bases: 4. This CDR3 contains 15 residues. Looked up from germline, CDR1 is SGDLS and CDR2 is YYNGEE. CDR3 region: CASSVTGVVQETQYF. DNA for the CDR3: TGTGCCAGCAGCGTAACAGGGGTCGTCCAAGAGACCCAGTACTTC.

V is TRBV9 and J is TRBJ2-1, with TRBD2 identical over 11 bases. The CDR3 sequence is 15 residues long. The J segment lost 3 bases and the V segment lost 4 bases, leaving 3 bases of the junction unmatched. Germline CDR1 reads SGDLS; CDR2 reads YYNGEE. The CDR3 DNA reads TGTGCCAGCAGCACGACTAGCGGGATCTACAATGAGCAGTTCTTC. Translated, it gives CASSTTSGIYNEQFF.

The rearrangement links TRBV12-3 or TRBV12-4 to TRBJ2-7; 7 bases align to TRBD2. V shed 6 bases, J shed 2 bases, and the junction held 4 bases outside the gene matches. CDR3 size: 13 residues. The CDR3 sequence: CASSRRGAYEQYF. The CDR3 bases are TGTGCCAGCAGCCGACGGGGGGCCTACGAGCAGTACTTC.

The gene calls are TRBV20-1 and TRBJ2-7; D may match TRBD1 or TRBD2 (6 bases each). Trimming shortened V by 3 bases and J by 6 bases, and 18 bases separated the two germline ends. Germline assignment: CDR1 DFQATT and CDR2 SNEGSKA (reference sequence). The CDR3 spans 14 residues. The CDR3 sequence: CSASPGTGGSEQYF. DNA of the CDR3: TGCAGTGCTAGTCCCGGGACTGGGGGCTCCGAGCAGTACTTC.

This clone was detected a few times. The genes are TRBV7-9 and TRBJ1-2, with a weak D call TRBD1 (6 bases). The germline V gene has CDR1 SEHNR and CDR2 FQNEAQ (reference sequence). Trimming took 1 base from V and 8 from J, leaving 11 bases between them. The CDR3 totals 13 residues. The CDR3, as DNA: TGTGCCAGCAGCTTAGGACAGGTCGGAGGCTACACCTTC. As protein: CASSLGQVGGYTF.

The CDR3 DNA sequence: TGCGCCAGCAGCGTGTTTGGGAGGAGCGACGAGCAGTACTTC. Its protein is CASSVFGRSDEQYF. The chain joins TRBV5-1 to TRBJ2-7, with D perhaps TRBD2 (6 bases). The CDR3 totals 14 residues. CDR1 and CDR2 from the germline V gene are SGHRS and YFSETQ. The ends were cut back, 4 bases at V and 5 bases at J, with 16 bases in the middle.

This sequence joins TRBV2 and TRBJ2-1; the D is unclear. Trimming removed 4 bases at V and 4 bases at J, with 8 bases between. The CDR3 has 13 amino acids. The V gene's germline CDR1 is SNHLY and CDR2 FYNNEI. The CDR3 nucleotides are TGTGCCAGCAGTGTTCTCGGTTACAATGAGCAGTTCTTC. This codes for CASSVLGYNEQFF.